The clone carrying this TCR beta chain was observed many times. What it binds is unknown. 5'RACE template switching generated TCR cDNA, adding a universal primer site and UMIs. A single record per CDR3 protein comes from TCRdb applying MiXCR to the 5' RACE reads. The sample has fewer than 350,000 distinct CDR3 sequences, 3% to 4.5% seen once; the top ten hold 20% to 25%. The data originate from a study of T cells after yellow fever vaccination. Whole-study findings and limits: Although the secondary response was weaker, it peaked faster, at day 5 versus 15. A large majority of primary-vaccination clones showed up again after the booster (around 95% CD4, around 88% CD8). A small share of clonotypes appeared in both CD4 and CD8 compartments.

Deletions cut 2 bases from V and 0 bases from J, with 14 bases between. The CDR3 runs 17 residues. Germline-derived CDR1 and CDR2 are SGHTA and FQGTGA. Here the sequenced sample was PBMCs, taken on the day of the yellow fever booster vaccination. This receptor was obtained from a man between 18 and 29 years old who received the YFV17D yellow fever vaccine. This sequence joins TRBV7-3 and TRBJ2-1; D perhaps matches TRBD2 (6 bases). CDR3 DNA: TGTGCCAGCAGCTTATTGATACGGGGGAGCTCCTACAATGAGCAGTTCTTC. Protein product: CASSLLIRGSSYNEQFF.